This T cell receptor (beta chain) was recorded in a study of untreated major depressive disorder. Study observations and caveats: CD4+ T cells from depressed patients used TRBV05-01 (Vbeta 5.1) more often than controls.

Patients scored at least 18 on the Hamilton Depression Scale with DSM-IV major depression. Here immunoSEQ multiplex PCR was the method, and the copy in TCRdb shows in-frame clones only, minus some. The sample consists of under 15,000 clones, just over 90% of them appearing once. The CDR3 runs 13 residues. Germline assignment: CDR1 MGHDK and CDR2 SYGVNS. V shed 3 bases and J shed 8 bases, with 13 bases lying between them. This clone has a handful of counts. The antigen is not known. This TCR came from a woman aged 25 to 39 with major depressive disorder. The V gene is TRBV25-1, the J gene TRBJ1-2; no firm D call. Sequencing was done on a sample of CD4+ T cells from PBMCs. The CDR3, as DNA: TGTGCCAGCAGTGAGAGGGAATCAAGGGGCTACACCTTC. It translates to CASSERESRGYTF.